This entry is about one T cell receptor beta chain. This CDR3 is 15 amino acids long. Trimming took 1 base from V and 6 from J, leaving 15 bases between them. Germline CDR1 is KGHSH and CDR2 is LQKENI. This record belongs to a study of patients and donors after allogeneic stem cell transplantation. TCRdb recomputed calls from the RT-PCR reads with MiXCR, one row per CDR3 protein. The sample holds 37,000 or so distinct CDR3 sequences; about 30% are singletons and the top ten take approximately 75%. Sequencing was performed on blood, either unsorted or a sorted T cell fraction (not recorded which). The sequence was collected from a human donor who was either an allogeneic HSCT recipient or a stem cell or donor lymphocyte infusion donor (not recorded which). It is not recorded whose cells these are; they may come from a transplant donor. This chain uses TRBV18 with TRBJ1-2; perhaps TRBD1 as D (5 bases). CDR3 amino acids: CASSPQERQQDGYTF. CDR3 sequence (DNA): TGTGCCAGCTCACCACAAGAGAGACAGCAGGATGGCTACACCTTC.